Listed below are T cell receptor beta chains from one sample, sequenced in a study of radiotherapy plus CTLA-4 blockade in lung cancer. Clones were sequenced by immunoSEQ multiplex PCR, and TCRdb holds only the in-frame ones, with some missing. The data show under 35,000 clones, less than 75% seen once. Material: peripheral blood, obtained from a patient treated with radiotherapy plus ipilimumab. These receptors all stem from a human donor with non-small cell lung cancer whose response to radiotherapy plus ipilimumab could not be evaluated. CDR3s include the opening cysteine and the closing phenylalanine or tryptophan. The order of the fields is D gene, J gene, clone size, V gene, CDR3 DNA, CDR3 protein. The D gene is left open where the match is weak. The size field is filled for only some rows; it gives once, few, many or a size class.

d_call: NA
j_call: TRBJ2-1
clone_size: NA
v_call: TRBV7-6
cdr3_nt: TGTGCCAGCAGCCGAGGACTTGAGCAGTTCTTC
cdr3_aa: CASSRGLEQFF

d_call: NA
j_call: TRBJ2-1
clone_size: few
v_call: TRBV5-1
cdr3_nt: TGCGCCAGCAGCTTGAATGTCGGGAGTAATGAGCAGTTCTTC
cdr3_aa: CASSLNVGSNEQFF

d_call: NA
j_call: TRBJ1-5
clone_size: NA
v_call: TRBV5-1
cdr3_nt: TGCGCCAGCAGCTTGGACGGGGCAGGGGCCAGCAATCAGCCCCAGCATTTT
cdr3_aa: CASSLDGAGASNQPQHF

d_call: NA
j_call: TRBJ2-7
clone_size: NA
v_call: TRBV5-1
cdr3_nt: TGCGCCAGCAGCTTACTCGGGGACGAGCAGTACTTC
cdr3_aa: CASSLLGDEQYF

d_call: NA
j_call: TRBJ2-3
clone_size: few
v_call: TRBV7-2
cdr3_nt: TGTGCCAGCAGCTTAGTACTAGTCAGCACAGATACGCAGTATTTT
cdr3_aa: CASSLVLVSTDTQYF

d_call: NA
j_call: TRBJ1-1
clone_size: few
v_call: TRBV7-6
cdr3_nt: TGTGCCAGCAGCCCCTCGGGGGGGGTTGAAGCTTTCTTT
cdr3_aa: CASSPSGGVEAFF

d_call: TRBD2
j_call: TRBJ2-3
clone_size: NA
v_call: TRBV28
cdr3_nt: TGTGCCAGCAGCAGTAGGGAAGCGGGAGGGGTCGATACGCAGTATTTT
cdr3_aa: CASSSREAGGVDTQYF

d_call: NA
j_call: TRBJ2-5
clone_size: NA
v_call: TRBV7-7
cdr3_nt: TGTGCTAGCAGTCGGGACTCCCAAGAGACCCAGTACTTC
cdr3_aa: CASSRDSQETQYF

d_call: NA
j_call: TRBJ1-2
clone_size: NA
v_call: TRBV15
cdr3_nt: TGTGCCACGCAGGGGACTAACTATGGCTACACCTTC
cdr3_aa: CATQGTNYGYTF

d_call: NA
j_call: TRBJ2-7
clone_size: NA
v_call: TRBV19
cdr3_nt: TGTGCCAGTAGTATTAAAGGAGGGAACGACGAGCAGTACTTC
cdr3_aa: CASSIKGGNDEQYF

d_call: NA
j_call: TRBJ2-2
clone_size: NA
v_call: TRBV19
cdr3_nt: TGTGCCAGTAGTATCGGCACCGGGGAGCTGTTTTTT
cdr3_aa: CASSIGTGELFF

d_call: TRBD1
j_call: TRBJ2-7
clone_size: NA
v_call: TRBV5-1
cdr3_nt: TGCGCCAGCAGCTTGGCCGGGACAGGGGGTAGGGAGCAGTACTTC
cdr3_aa: CASSLAGTGGREQYF

d_call: NA
j_call: TRBJ2-2
clone_size: once
v_call: TRBV12-5
cdr3_nt: TGTGCTAGTGGTTTGGTCAGGCCCGGGGAGCTGTTTTTT
cdr3_aa: CASGLVRPGELFF

d_call: NA
j_call: TRBJ2-3
clone_size: once
v_call: TRBV11-2
cdr3_nt: TGTGCCAGCAGTTTCGACAGCCTTAGCACAGATACGCAGTATTTT
cdr3_aa: CASSFDSLSTDTQYF

d_call: TRBD1
j_call: TRBJ1-2
clone_size: NA
v_call: TRBV27
cdr3_nt: TGTGCCAGCAGCCCAGCGCAGGGGGCTCCCTCCTATGGCTACACCTTC
cdr3_aa: CASSPAQGAPSYGYTF

d_call: TRBD2
j_call: TRBJ2-7
clone_size: few
v_call: TRBV11-2
cdr3_nt: TGTGCCAGCAGCCTAGACGGGACTAGCGGGAGGAGGTACGAGCAGTACTTC
cdr3_aa: CASSLDGTSGRRYEQYF

d_call: TRBD1
j_call: TRBJ2-3
clone_size: NA
v_call: TRBV6-6
cdr3_nt: TGTGCCAGCAGTAGGGACAGGGGGACAGATACGCAGTATTTT
cdr3_aa: CASSRDRGTDTQYF